Only a few counts were recorded for the clone carrying this T cell receptor (beta chain). Its antigen is still unknown. TCRalpha and TCRbeta libraries used 5'RACE with constant-segment primers and UMIs. TCRdb reanalysed the 5' RACE reads using MiXCR and keeps one entry per CDR3 protein. The sample contains over 120,000 distinct CDR3 sequences, approximately 25% of which appear only once. This sample is drawn from a study of T-cell memory formation after mild COVID-19. Across the study: The TCR clusters were mostly specific to one donor.

Germline-derived CDR1 and CDR2 are MNHEY and SVGAGI. The CDR3 is made up of 16 amino acids. The J segment lost 8 bases and the V segment lost 4 bases, leaving 12 bases of the junction unmatched. Study-wide points: CD4+ bias marked clones expanding day 15 to 37, unlike balanced contracting clones.

The sample comprised PBMCs or a T cell subset sorted from them (not recorded which). The chain couples TRBV6-5 to TRBJ2-4, with 9 bases that match TRBD2. This receptor was obtained from an adult woman who had mild COVID-19 (a few samples of this study predate the infection). Cell type and time point are not known. The CDR3 spells CASSSYSGSGSDIQYF. The DNA for the CDR3 is TGTGCCAGCAGTTCCTATAGCGGGAGCGGTTCGGACATTCAGTACTTC.